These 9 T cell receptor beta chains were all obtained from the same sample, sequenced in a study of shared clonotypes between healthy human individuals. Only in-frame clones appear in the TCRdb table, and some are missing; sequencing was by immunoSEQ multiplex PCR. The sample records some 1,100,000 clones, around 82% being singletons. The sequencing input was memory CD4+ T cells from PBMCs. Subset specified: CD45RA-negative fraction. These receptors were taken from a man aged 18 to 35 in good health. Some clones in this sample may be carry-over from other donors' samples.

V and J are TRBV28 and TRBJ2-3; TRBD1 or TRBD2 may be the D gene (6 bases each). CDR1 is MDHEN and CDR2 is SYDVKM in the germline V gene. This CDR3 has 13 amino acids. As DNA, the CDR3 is TGTGCTGGTGGGGGGCGGGGCACAGATACGCAGTATTTT. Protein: CAGGGRGTDTQYF.

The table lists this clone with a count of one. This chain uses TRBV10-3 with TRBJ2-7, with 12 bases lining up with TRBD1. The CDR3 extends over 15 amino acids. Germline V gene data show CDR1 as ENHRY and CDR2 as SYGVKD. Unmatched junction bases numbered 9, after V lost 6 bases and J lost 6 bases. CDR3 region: CAISPGTGGRGEQYF. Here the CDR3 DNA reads TGTGCCATCAGCCCCGGGACAGGGGGCCGGGGCGAGCAGTACTTC.

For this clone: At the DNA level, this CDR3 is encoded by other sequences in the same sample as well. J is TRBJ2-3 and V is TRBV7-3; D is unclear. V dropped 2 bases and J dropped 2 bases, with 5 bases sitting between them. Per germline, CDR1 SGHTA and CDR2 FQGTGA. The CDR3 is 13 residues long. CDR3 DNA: TGTGCCAGCAGCTTAGGGGTCACAGATACGCAGTATTTT. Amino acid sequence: CASSLGVTDTQYF.

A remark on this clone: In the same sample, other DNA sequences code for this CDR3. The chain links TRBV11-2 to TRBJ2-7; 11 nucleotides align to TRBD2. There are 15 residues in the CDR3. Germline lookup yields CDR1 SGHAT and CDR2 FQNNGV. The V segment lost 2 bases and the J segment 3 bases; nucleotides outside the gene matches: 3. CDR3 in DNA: TGTGCCAGCAGCTTATTGGGGACTAGCGGCTACGAGCAGTACTTC. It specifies CASSLLGTSGYEQYF.

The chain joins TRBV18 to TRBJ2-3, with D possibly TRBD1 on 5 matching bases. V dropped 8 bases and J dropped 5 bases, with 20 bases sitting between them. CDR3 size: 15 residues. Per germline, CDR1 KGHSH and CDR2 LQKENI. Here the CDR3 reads CASPPRAGYEDTQYF. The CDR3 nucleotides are TGTGCCAGCCCTCCCCGGGCAGGGTATGAAGATACGCAGTATTTT.

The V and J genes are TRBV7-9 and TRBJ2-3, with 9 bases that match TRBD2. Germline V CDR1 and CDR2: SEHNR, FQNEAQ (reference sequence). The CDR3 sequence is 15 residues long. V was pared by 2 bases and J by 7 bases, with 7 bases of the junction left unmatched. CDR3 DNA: TGTGCCAGCAGCTTAAGTAGCGGGAGTCAAAATACGCAGTATTTT. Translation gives CASSLSSGSQNTQYF.

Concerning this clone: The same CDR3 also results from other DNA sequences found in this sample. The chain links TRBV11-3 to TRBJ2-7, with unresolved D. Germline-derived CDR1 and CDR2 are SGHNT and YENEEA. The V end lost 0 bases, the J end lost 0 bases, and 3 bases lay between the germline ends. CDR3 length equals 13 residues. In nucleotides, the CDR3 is TGTGCCAGCAGCTTAGATGGCTCCTACGAGCAGTACTTC. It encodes CASSLDGSYEQYF. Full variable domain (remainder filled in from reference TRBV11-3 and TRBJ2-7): EAGVVQSPRYKIIEKKQPVAFWCNPISGHNTLYWYLQNLGQGPELLIRYENEEAVDDSQLPKDRFSAERLKGVDSTLKIQPAELGDSAVYLCASSLDGSYEQYFGPGTRLTVT.

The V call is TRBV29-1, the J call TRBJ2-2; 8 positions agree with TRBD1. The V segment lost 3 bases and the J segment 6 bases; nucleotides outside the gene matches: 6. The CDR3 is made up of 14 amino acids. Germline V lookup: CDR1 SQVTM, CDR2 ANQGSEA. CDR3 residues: CSVEENRGAGELFF. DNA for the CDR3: TGCAGCGTTGAGGAGAACAGGGGGGCCGGGGAGCTGTTTTTT.

The CDR3 loop reads CASRWGGVGNQPQHF. CDR3 coding DNA: TGTGCCAGCAGATGGGGGGGGGTTGGCAATCAGCCCCAGCATTTT. The chain is built from TRBV27 and TRBJ1-5, with D tentatively TRBD1 (5 bases). Germline V gives CDR1 MNHEY, CDR2 SMNVEV (reference sequence). V dropped 6 bases and J dropped 2 bases, with 14 bases sitting between them. This CDR3 contains 15 residues.